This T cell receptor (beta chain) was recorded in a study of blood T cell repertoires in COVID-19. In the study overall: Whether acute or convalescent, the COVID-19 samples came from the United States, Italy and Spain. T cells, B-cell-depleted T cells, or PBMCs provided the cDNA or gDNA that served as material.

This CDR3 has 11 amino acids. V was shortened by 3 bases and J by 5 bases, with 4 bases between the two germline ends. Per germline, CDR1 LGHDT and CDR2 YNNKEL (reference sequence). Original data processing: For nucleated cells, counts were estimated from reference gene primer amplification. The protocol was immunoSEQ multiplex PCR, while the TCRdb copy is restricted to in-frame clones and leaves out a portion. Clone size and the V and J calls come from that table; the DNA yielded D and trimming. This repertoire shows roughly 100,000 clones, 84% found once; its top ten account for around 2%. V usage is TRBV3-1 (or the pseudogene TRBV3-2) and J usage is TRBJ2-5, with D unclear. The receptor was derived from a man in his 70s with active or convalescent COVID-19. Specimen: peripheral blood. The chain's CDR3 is CASSHSETQYF. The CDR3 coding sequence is TGTGCCAGCAGCCATAGCGAGACCCAGTACTTC.